This T cell receptor beta chain stems from a study of OX40 agonist ivuxolimab in advanced cancers. Whole-study context: Administration of intravenous ivuxolimab to patients occurred every 2 weeks at 0.01 to 10 mg/kg.

Only in-frame clones appear in the TCRdb table, and some are missing; sequencing was by immunoSEQ multiplex PCR. The sample has approximately 80,000 clones, roughly 89% seen once; the top ten hold about 0.2%. The study's findings and limits: In CD8+ T cells, expanded clones were on average more numerous than in CD4+.

Notes on this clone: The antigen remains undetermined.

CDR1 and CDR2 (germline): MDHEN, SYDVKM. The CDR3 totals 11 residues. V lost 8 bases to trimming and J lost 4 bases, with 8 bases between them. Autoimmune disease history or systemic immunosuppression barred patients. Sequenced here: CD4+ or CD8+ T cells sorted from blood, sampled in a trial of the OX40 agonist ivuxolimab. This clonotype was obtained from an adult with an advanced solid tumor such as melanoma, head and neck, liver or kidney cancer. V usage is TRBV28 and J usage is TRBJ1-1, with D perhaps matching TRBD1 (5 bases). CDR3 sequence (DNA): TGTGCCAGCTCAAGGGGCACTGAAGCTTTCTTT. Its translation: CASSRGTEAFF.